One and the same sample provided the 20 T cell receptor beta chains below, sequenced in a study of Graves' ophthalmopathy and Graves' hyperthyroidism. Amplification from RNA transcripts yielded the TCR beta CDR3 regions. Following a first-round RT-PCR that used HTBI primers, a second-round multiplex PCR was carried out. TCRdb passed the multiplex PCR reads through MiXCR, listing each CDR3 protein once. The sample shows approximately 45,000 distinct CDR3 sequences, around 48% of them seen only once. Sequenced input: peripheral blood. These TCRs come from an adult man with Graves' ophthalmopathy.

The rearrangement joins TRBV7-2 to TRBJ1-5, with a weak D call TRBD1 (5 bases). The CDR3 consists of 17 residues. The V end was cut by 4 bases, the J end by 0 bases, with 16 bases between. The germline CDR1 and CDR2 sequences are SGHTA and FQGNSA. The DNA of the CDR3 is TGTGCCAGCAGCTCCACGTCAGGGTTGAGTAGCAATCAGCCCCAGCATTTT. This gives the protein CASSSTSGLSSNQPQHF.

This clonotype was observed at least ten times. DNA of the CDR3: TGTGCCAGCAGTTACTCCCCACCGGGCAGGGGACCTGGCTACACCTTC. Translating gives CASSYSPPGRGPGYTF. The V call is TRBV6-5, the J call TRBJ1-2, with a possible D match to TRBD1 (6 bases). Trimming removed 0 bases from V and 7 bases from J, with 18 bases in between. The CDR3 totals 16 residues. The germline V gene has CDR1 MNHEY and CDR2 SVGAGI.

The CDR3 spells CSPGGMSNEQFF. In DNA form, the CDR3 reads TGCAGTCCTGGGGGGATGAGCAATGAGCAGTTCTTC. The rearrangement uses TRBV20-1 and TRBJ2-1; D perhaps matches TRBD2 (6 bases). The CDR3 is 12 amino acids. Trimming cost V 8 bases and J 6 bases, with 14 bases left between them. Germline V gene lookup returns CDR1 DFQATT and CDR2 SNEGSKA (reference sequence).

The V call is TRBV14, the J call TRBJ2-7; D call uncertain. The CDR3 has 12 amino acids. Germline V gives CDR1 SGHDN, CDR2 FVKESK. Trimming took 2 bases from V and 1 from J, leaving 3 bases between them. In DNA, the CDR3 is TGTGCCAGCAGCCAATTTTCCTACGAGCAGTACTTC. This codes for CASSQFSYEQYF. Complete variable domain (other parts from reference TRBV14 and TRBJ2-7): EAGVTQFPSHSVIEKGQTVTLRCDPISGHDNLYWYRRVMGKEIKFLLHFVKESKQDESGMPNNRFLAERTGGTYSTLKVQPAELEDSGVYFCASSQFSYEQYFGPGTRLTVT.

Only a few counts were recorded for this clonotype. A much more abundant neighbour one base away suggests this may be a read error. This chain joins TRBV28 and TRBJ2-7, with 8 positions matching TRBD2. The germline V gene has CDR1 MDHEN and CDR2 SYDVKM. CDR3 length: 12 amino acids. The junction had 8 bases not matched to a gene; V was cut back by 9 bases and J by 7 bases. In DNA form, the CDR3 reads TGTGCCAGTCGGGAGGGCGCCGGAGAGCAGTACTTC. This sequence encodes CASREGAGEQYF.

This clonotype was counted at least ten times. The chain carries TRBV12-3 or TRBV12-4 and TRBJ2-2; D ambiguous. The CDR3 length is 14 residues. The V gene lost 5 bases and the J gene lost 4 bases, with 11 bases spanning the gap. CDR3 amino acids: CASSRGQVTGELFF. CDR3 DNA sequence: TGTGCCAGCAGTAGAGGTCAGGTCACCGGGGAGCTGTTTTTT.

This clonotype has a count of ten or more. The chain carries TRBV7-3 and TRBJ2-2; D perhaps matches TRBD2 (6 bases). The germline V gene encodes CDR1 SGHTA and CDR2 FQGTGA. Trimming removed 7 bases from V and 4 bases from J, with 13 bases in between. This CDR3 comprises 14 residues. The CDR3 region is CASNMGLLTGELFF. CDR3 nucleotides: TGTGCCAGCAACATGGGACTTCTCACCGGGGAGCTGTTTTTT.

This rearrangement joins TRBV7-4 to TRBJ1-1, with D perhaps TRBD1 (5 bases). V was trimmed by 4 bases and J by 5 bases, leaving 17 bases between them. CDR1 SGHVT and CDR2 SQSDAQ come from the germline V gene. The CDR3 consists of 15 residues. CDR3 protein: CASSSPPGRETEAFF. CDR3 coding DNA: TGTGCCAGCAGCTCGCCCCCGGGGCGGGAGACTGAAGCTTTCTTT.

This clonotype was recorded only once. In DNA form, the CDR3 reads TGTGCCAGCAGCTTAGGGACAGGACTAGCGCACGGGGAGCTGTTTTTT. Amino acid sequence: CASSLGTGLAHGELFF. The chain joins TRBV5-6 to TRBJ2-2; tentative D call: TRBD2 (9 bases). V was cut by 2 bases and J by 7 bases, with 18 bases left in between. Germline V gene sequence: CDR1 SGHDT, CDR2 YYEEEE. The CDR3 consists of 16 residues.

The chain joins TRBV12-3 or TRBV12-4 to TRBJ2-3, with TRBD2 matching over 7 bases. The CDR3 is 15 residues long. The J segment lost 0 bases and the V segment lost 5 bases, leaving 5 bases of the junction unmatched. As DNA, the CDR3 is TGTGCCAGCAGTCCGCTGACTAGCAGCACAGATACGCAGTATTTT. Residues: CASSPLTSSTDTQYF.

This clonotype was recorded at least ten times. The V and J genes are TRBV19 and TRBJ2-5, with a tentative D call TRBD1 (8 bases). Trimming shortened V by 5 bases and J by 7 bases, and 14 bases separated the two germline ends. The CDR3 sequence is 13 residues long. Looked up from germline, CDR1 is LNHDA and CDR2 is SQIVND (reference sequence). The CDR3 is CASSYTGGGTQYF. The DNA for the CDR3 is TGTGCCAGTAGTTACACAGGGGGGGGGACCCAGTACTTC.

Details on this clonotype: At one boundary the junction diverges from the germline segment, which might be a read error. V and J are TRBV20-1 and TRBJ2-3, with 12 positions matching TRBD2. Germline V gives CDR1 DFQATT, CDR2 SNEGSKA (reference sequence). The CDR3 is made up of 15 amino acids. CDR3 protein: CGADPGLAGPDTQYF. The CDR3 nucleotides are TGCGGTGCAGACCCGGGACTAGCGGGTCCAGATACGCAGTATTTT.

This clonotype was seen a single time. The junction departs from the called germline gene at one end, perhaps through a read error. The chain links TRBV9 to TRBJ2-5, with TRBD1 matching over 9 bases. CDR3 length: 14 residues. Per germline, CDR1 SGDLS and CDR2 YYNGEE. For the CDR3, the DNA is TGTGCTAGCAGCGCTGGGACAGGGCAAGAGGCCCAGTACTTC. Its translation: CASSAGTGQEAQYF.

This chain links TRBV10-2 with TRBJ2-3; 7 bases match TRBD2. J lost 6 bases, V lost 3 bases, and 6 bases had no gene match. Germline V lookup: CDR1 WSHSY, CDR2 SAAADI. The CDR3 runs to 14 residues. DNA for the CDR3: TGCGCCAGCAGTGAAAGCGGGAAAACGGATACGCAGTATTTT. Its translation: CASSESGKTDTQYF.

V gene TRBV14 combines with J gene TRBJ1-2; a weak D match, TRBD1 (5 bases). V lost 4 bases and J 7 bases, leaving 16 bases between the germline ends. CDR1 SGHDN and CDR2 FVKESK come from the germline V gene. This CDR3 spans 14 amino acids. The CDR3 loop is CASSPEYRGGGYTF. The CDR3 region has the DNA TGTGCCAGCAGCCCAGAGTATCGGGGGGGTGGCTACACCTTC.

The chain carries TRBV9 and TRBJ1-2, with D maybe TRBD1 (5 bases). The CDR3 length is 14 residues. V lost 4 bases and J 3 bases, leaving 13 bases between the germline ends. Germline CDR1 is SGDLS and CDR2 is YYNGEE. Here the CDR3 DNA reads TGTGCCAGCAGCTTAGGAGGGGCGTACTATGGCTACACCTTC. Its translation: CASSLGGAYYGYTF.

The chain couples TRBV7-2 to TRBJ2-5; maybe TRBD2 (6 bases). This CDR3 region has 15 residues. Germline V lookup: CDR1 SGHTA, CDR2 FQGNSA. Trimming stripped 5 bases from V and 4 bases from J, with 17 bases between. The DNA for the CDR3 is TGTGCCAGCAGCCCTTACCCAGGGACTGTAGAGACCCAGTACTTC. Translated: CASSPYPGTVETQYF.

CDR3 bases: TGTGCCAGTAAAGCTAGCGGTCTCTCGAGATCAGATACGCAGTATTTT. It codes for CASKASGLSRSDTQYF. The genes are TRBV19 and TRBJ2-3; TRBD2 matches at 7 bases. From germline, CDR1 is LNHDA and CDR2 SQIVND (reference sequence). The junction had 14 bases not matched to a gene; V was cut back by 7 bases and J by 4 bases. This CDR3 is built from 16 residues.

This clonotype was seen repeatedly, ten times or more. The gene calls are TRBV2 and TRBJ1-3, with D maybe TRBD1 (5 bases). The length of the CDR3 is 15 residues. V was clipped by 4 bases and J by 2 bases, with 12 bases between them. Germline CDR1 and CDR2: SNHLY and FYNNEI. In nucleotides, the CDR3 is TGTGCCAGCAGTGCCGCGCCCAGGGCTGGAAACACCATATATTTT. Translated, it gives CASSAAPRAGNTIYF.

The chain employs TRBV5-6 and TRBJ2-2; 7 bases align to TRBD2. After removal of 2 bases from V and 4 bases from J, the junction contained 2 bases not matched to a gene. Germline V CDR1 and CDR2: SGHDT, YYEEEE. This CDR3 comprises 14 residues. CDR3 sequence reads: CASSFTSVTGELFF. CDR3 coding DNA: TGTGCCAGCAGCTTTACTAGCGTCACCGGGGAGCTGTTTTTT. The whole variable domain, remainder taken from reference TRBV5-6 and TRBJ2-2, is DAGVTQSPTHLIKTRGQQVTLRCSPKSGHDTVSWYQQALGQGPQFIFQYYEEEERQRGNFPDRFSGHQFPNYSSELNVNALLLGDSALYLCASSFTSVTGELFFGEGSRLTVL.